This T cell receptor (beta chain) was captured in a study of CD8+CD57+ T cells in acquired aplastic anemia. Study-wide background: DNA recovered from sorted CD4+ and CD8+ cells had a mean of approximately 3.5 ug.

Note on this clonotype: A single base separates this from a much larger clone, so it may be a read error. Here the CDR3 omits its conserved ending phenylalanine or tryptophan, so a read error is the likely source.

Genomic DNA provided the template from which TCR beta VDJ and CDR3 profiles were obtained. One entry per CDR3 protein, called by TCRdb with MiXCR from the reads. The profile covers about 290,000 distinct CDR3 sequences, with roughly 61% appearing a single time and under 1.5% taken by the ten largest. Before being chosen for sequencing, patients had shown CD8+CD57+ cell expansion by flow cytometry. The CDR3 length is 13 residues. CDR1 and CDR2 (germline): SQVTM, ANQGSEA. V was trimmed by 4 bases and J by 2 bases, leaving 6 bases between them. The receptor was derived from a human donor with aplastic anemia. The sample taken for sequencing was sorted CD4+, CD8+, or CD8+CD57+ T cells (not recorded which) from PBMCs. This sequence joins TRBV29-1 and TRBJ2-6; D might be TRBD1 (6 bases). CDR3 in amino acids: CSVAGAGANVLTL. The CDR3 DNA follows: TGCAGCGTTGCAGGGGCTGGGGCCAACGTCCTGACTTTG.